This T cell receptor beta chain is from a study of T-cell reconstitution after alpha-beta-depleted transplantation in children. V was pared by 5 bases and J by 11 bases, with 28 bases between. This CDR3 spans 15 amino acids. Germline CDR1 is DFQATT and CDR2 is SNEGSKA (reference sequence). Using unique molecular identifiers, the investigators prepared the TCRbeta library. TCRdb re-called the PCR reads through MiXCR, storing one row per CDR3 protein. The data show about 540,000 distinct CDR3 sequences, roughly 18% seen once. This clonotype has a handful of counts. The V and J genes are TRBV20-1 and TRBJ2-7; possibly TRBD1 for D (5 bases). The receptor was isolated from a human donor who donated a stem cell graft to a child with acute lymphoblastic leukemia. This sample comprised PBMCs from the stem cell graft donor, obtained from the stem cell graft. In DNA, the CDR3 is TGCAGTGCTCAGGATGAAGTTTCCCTAGGGGAAAAGGAGTACTTC. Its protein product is CSAQDEVSLGEKEYF.